This T cell receptor (beta chain) comes out of a study of blood T cell repertoires in COVID-19. The overall study: The origin of the acute and convalescent COVID-19 samples was the United States, Italy and Spain. Sample material is recorded as cDNA or gDNA derived from T cells, B-cell-depleted T cells, or PBMCs.

Study processing details: Quantification of nucleated cells was approximated via reference gene primer amplification. Profiled with immunoSEQ multiplex PCR; TCRdb holds only in-frame clones, not every one. Clonal size and the V and J genes are those of that table, whereas D and trimming came from the DNA. The table includes 150,000 or so clones, about three quarters detected once. Trimming pared 4 bases from V and 1 base from J, leaving 7 bases between. Per the germline V gene, CDR1 is MRHNA and CDR2 is SNTAGT. The CDR3 loop spans 13 amino acids. This receptor was obtained from a man older than 75 with acute or convalescent COVID-19. V gene TRBV6-4 combines with J gene TRBJ1-1; D gene uncertain. Sequenced material: peripheral blood. DNA of the CDR3: TGTGCCAGCAGTGCTTCAGAGAACACTGAAGCTTTCTTT. Translated, it gives CASSASENTEAFF.